This is a list of T cell receptor beta chains from one sample in a study of blood T cell repertoires in COVID-19. Sequenced by immunoSEQ multiplex PCR; TCRdb stores in-frame clones only, minus some. Of around 35,000 clones in the sample, 90% were seen once. The sample consisted of peripheral blood. These receptors were taken from a human donor in a cohort sampled during active COVID-19. Both conserved end residues are part of each CDR3. A D gene is named only where the DNA matches it firmly. Size is omitted from some rows. Given values are once, few, many or a class for expanded clones.

NA,TRBJ1-1,NA,TRBV6-6,CASRPLDSRSEAFF,TGTGCCAGCAGACCCTTGGACAGTAGAAGTGAAGCTTTCTTT
TRBD1,TRBJ2-5,NA,TRBV13,CASSSVQGAGETQYF,TGTGCCAGCAGCTCCGTACAGGGGGCGGGAGAGACCCAGTACTTC
TRBD2,TRBJ2-3,NA,TRBV7-2,CASSPAGVRDTQYF,TGTGCCAGCAGCCCTGCGGGAGTCAGAGATACGCAGTATTTT
TRBD1,TRBJ1-3,NA,TRBV7-9,CASSPGGSGNTIYF,TGTGCCAGCAGCCCAGGGGGAAGTGGAAACACCATATATTTT
TRBD1,TRBJ2-7,NA,TRBV5-1,CASSGGQGSYEQYF,TGCGCCAGCAGCGGGGGACAGGGGTCCTACGAGCAGTACTTC
TRBD2,TRBJ2-7,NA,TRBV3-1/TRBV3-2,CASSHLGASGSYEQYF,TGTGCCAGCAGCCATCTAGGGGCTAGCGGATCCTACGAGCAGTACTTC
TRBD1,TRBJ1-2,NA,TRBV30,CAWSETGVGYGYTF,TGTGCCTGGAGCGAAACAGGGGTAGGCTATGGCTACACCTTC
NA,TRBJ2-1,NA,TRBV28,CATKGPSYNEQFF,TGTGCCACCAAGGGGCCCTCCTACAATGAGCAGTTCTTC
TRBD2,TRBJ2-1,NA,TRBV29-1,CSPRLAGTRDNEQFF,TGCAGCCCCAGACTAGCGGGGACTCGGGACAATGAGCAGTTCTTC
TRBD2,TRBJ2-7,few,TRBV5-1,CASSLGLAGRPSYEQYF,TGCGCCAGCAGCTTGGGGCTAGCGGGGCGCCCGTCCTACGAGCAGTACTTC
TRBD1,TRBJ1-1,NA,TRBV6-5,CASRQGDEAFF,TGTGCCAGCAGGCAGGGGGATGAAGCTTTCTTT
TRBD2,TRBJ2-2,NA,TRBV27,CASTMRRGRMTGELFF,TGTGCCAGCACCATGAGGCGCGGGAGAATGACCGGGGAGCTGTTTTTT
NA,TRBJ2-1,NA,TRBV12-2,CASRLAEAGRNTYNEQFF,TGTGCAAGTCGCTTAGCGGAAGCGGGAAGGAACACCTACAATGAGCAGTTCTTC
TRBD1,TRBJ2-4,NA,TRBV6-6,CASRAGTENIQYF,TGTGCCAGCAGAGCCGGGACAGAAAACATTCAGTACTTC
NA,TRBJ1-5,once,TRBV2,CASSGGGYSNQPQHF,TGTGCCAGCAGCGGAGGCGGTTATAGCAATCAGCCCCAGCATTTT
NA,TRBJ1-2,NA,TRBV7-9,CASSLSTTNYGYTF,TGTGCCAGCAGCTTAAGCACTACTAACTATGGCTACACCTTC
TRBD2,TRBJ2-3,NA,TRBV29-1,CSVEQGALAGEDTQYF,TGCAGCGTTGAACAAGGCGCACTAGCGGGAGAGGATACGCAGTATTTT
TRBD2,TRBJ2-1,NA,TRBV6-2/TRBV6-3,CASSSPRLAGGSGYNEQFF,TGTGCCAGCAGTTCCCCTAGACTAGCGGGAGGCTCAGGATACAATGAGCAGTTCTTC
NA,TRBJ2-7,medium-sized,TRBV27,CASSFRGPLDEQYF,TGTGCCAGCAGTTTCCGAGGGCCTTTGGACGAGCAGTACTTC
TRBD2,TRBJ2-6,NA,TRBV7-3,CASSLSSGRFGANVLTF,TGTGCCAGCTCCCTATCTAGCGGGAGATTTGGGGCCAACGTCCTGACTTTC
TRBD1,TRBJ1-5,few,TRBV7-8,CASSSRQGWQPQHF,TGTGCCAGCAGCTCGAGACAGGGCTGGCAGCCCCAGCATTTT
NA,TRBJ1-2,NA,TRBV28,CASRDSNYGYTF,TGTGCCAGCAGGGACAGTAACTATGGCTACACCTTC
NA,TRBJ2-1,NA,TRBV11-2,CASSLDGQYNEQFF,TGTGCCAGCAGCTTAGATGGGCAGTACAATGAGCAGTTCTTC
NA,TRBJ1-4,NA,TRBV19,CASRLNEKLFF,TGTGCCAGTAGGTTAAATGAAAAACTGTTTTTT
NA,TRBJ2-5,NA,TRBV3-1/TRBV3-2,CASSPPREEKIQETQYF,TGTGCCAGCAGCCCCCCTCGGGAAGAAAAAATCCAAGAGACCCAGTACTTC
NA,TRBJ2-3,NA,TRBV7-8,CASSPPWTSTDTQYF,TGTGCCAGCAGCCCTCCCTGGACTAGCACAGATACGCAGTATTTT
NA,TRBJ1-2,NA,TRBV5-4,CASRATGTNYGYTF,TGTGCCAGCAGGGCGACAGGAACTAACTATGGCTACACCTTC
NA,TRBJ1-5,NA,TRBV20-1,CSASDGGPDQPQHF,TGCAGTGCTAGTGATGGGGGCCCGGATCAGCCCCAGCATTTT
TRBD1,TRBJ1-2,NA,TRBV3-1/TRBV3-2,CASSQLDRSNYGYTF,TGTGCCAGCAGCCAATTGGACAGGAGTAACTATGGCTACACCTTC
TRBD1,TRBJ2-2,NA,TRBV28,CASSLVTTGAGELFF,TGTGCCAGCAGTTTGGTGACAACAGGGGCCGGGGAGCTGTTTTTT
NA,TRBJ1-5,NA,TRBV24-1,CATSDSTRDQPQHF,TGTGCCACCAGTGATTCCACGCGGGATCAGCCCCAGCATTTT
NA,TRBJ2-1,NA,TRBV7-3,CASSSSAVQNEQFF,TGTGCCAGCAGCTCCTCAGCGGTGCAGAATGAGCAGTTCTTC
NA,TRBJ2-3,once,TRBV9,CASSVISGSTDTQYF,TGTGCCAGCAGCGTAATTAGCGGTAGCACAGATACGCAGTATTTT
TRBD2,TRBJ2-7,few,TRBV4-2,CASSPQRGSSYEQYF,TGTGCCAGCAGCCCGCAGCGGGGCAGCTCCTACGAGCAGTACTTC
NA,TRBJ2-1,NA,TRBV7-6,CASSLSGEAGRAPSYNEQFF,TGTGCCAGCAGCTTATCGGGAGAGGCAGGTCGGGCCCCCTCCTACAATGAGCAGTTCTTC
TRBD1,TRBJ2-7,NA,TRBV5-1,CASSQGQGALYEQYF,TGCGCCAGCAGCCAGGGACAGGGGGCCCTATACGAGCAGTACTTC
TRBD2,TRBJ2-1,once,TRBV19,CASSIGTSAYNEQFF,TGTGCCAGTAGTATCGGGACTAGCGCCTACAATGAGCAGTTCTTC
NA,TRBJ1-1,NA,TRBV6-1,CASSEAEENTEAFF,TGTGCCAGCAGTGAAGCCGAGGAGAACACTGAAGCTTTCTTT
NA,TRBJ1-6,NA,TRBV7-8,CASSLQQGSYNSPLHF,TGTGCCAGCAGCTTACAACAGGGCTCCTATAATTCACCCCTCCACTTT
TRBD1,TRBJ2-7,NA,TRBV29-1,CSVAPGQGDTYEQYF,TGCAGCGTTGCCCCGGGACAGGGGGACACCTACGAGCAGTACTTC
TRBD2,TRBJ2-1,NA,TRBV30,CAWSVAGGSNEQFF,TGTGCCTGGAGTGTAGCGGGAGGGAGTAATGAGCAGTTCTTC
TRBD1,TRBJ1-4,NA,TRBV6-4,CASSRQGGEKLFF,TGTGCCAGCAGCAGACAGGGAGGCGAAAAACTGTTTTTT
TRBD1,TRBJ1-5,NA,TRBV2,CASNQDREQPQHF,TGTGCCAGCAACCAGGACAGGGAACAGCCCCAGCATTTT
NA,TRBJ1-5,once,TRBV19,CASSVPYSNQPQHF,TGTGCCAGTAGTGTCCCGTATAGCAATCAGCCCCAGCATTTT
TRBD2,TRBJ2-3,NA,TRBV5-1,CASRLAGDGTDTQYF,TGCGCCAGCAGACTAGCGGGAGATGGCACAGATACGCAGTATTTT
NA,TRBJ2-3,NA,TRBV27,CASSLGGMGAPDTQYF,TGTGCCAGCAGTTTAGGCGGTATGGGGGCCCCGGATACGCAGTATTTT
TRBD1,TRBJ2-7,NA,TRBV5-1,CASRPGGTGPYEQYF,TGCGCCAGCAGACCAGGGGGGACAGGGCCCTACGAGCAGTACTTC
NA,TRBJ1-5,NA,TRBV28,CASILTGGSYSNQPQHF,TGTGCCAGCATACTAACGGGAGGGTCCTATAGCAATCAGCCCCAGCATTTT
TRBD2,TRBJ2-7,NA,TRBV13,CASSAQLAGEGEQYF,TGTGCCAGCAGCGCCCAGTTAGCGGGAGAGGGCGAGCAGTACTTC